Following are 15 T cell receptor beta chains from one sample sequenced in a study of cytomegalovirus exposure and HLA in healthy donors. Assay: immunoSEQ multiplex PCR; the TCRdb copy retains only in-frame clones and omits some. Of some 290,000 clones listed, roughly 90% were seen once; the top ten hold around 0.88%. Material for sequencing was PBMCs. The receptor set was obtained from a man aged 30-40 years in good health and CMV-seronegative.

The rearrangement joins TRBV6-5 to TRBJ1-4, with D possibly TRBD1 on 6 matching bases. Deletions cut 6 bases from V and 7 bases from J, with 15 bases between. Germline V gene lookup returns CDR1 MNHEY and CDR2 SVGAGI. This CDR3 contains 14 residues. For the CDR3, the DNA is TGTGCCAGCAGGAAGGGAGGGGGGAGTGAAAAACTGTTTTTT. This sequence encodes CASRKGGGSEKLFF.

The V gene is TRBV5-6, the J gene TRBJ1-2; D is perhaps TRBD1 (6 bases). The germline gives CDR1 SGHDT, CDR2 YYEEEE. This CDR3 spans 13 amino acids. The V end was cut by 6 bases, the J end by 5 bases, with 14 bases between. The CDR3 here is CASIQGGGYGYTF. The DNA for the CDR3 is TGTGCCAGCATCCAGGGAGGGGGTTATGGCTACACCTTC.

The gene calls are TRBV6-5 and TRBJ1-5; weak D call: TRBD1 (5 bases). This CDR3 has 13 amino acids. Trimming removed 6 bases at V and 5 bases at J, with 11 bases between. Germline lookup yields CDR1 MNHEY and CDR2 SVGAGI. DNA for the CDR3: TGTGCCAGCAGAGCAGGGCCCTATCAGCCCCAGCATTTT. Its protein product is CASRAGPYQPQHF.

The rearrangement links TRBV9 to TRBJ2-1; tentative D call: TRBD2 (6 bases). The germline V gene has CDR1 SGDLS and CDR2 YYNGEE. The CDR3 runs to 12 residues. V lost 3 bases to trimming and J lost 8 bases, with 9 bases between them. CDR3: CASSARDYEQFF. The CDR3 nucleotides are TGTGCCAGCAGCGCCCGGGACTATGAGCAGTTCTTC.

The V call is TRBV4-3, the J call TRBJ2-1; 11 nucleotides match TRBD2. This CDR3 is built from 19 residues. Germline V gene sequence: CDR1 LGHNA, CDR2 YSLEER. The ends lost 2 bases at V and 0 bases at J; junction bases unmatched: 9. Here the CDR3 DNA reads TGCGCCAGCAGCCAACGACTAGCGGGGAACATCGGCTCCTACAATGAGCAGTTCTTC. Translation gives CASSQRLAGNIGSYNEQFF.

The CDR3 bases are TGCGCCAGCAGCCCCGGACTAGCGGGGGGGCCTAAAGAAGAGACCCAGTACTTC. Its protein is CASSPGLAGGPKEETQYF. J is TRBJ2-5 and V is TRBV5-1, with 15 bases aligning to TRBD2. Germline assignment: CDR1 SGHRS and CDR2 YFSETQ. The CDR3 covers 18 residues. Trimming cost V 4 bases and J 3 bases; bases outside gene matches: 10.

The chain recombines TRBV30 with TRBJ2-2, with 8 positions matching TRBD1. J was trimmed by 7 bases and V by 6 bases; bases with no gene match: 16. Germline CDR1 and CDR2: GTSNPN and SVGIG (reference sequence). There are 16 residues in the CDR3. In DNA form, the CDR3 reads TGTGCCTGTACCTATTACAGGGGGAGCGCCGGCGGGGAGCTGTTTTTT. It codes for CACTYYRGSAGGELFF.

The V gene is TRBV6-1, the J gene TRBJ1-2; no clear D gene. V gave up 5 bases and J gave up 7 bases, with 8 bases separating them. This CDR3 is built from 11 residues. The V gene's germline CDR1 is MNHNS and CDR2 SASEGT. The CDR3 is CASSYNGGYTF. The CDR3, as DNA: TGTGCCAGCAGTTACAATGGTGGCTACACCTTC.

V is TRBV6-5 and J is TRBJ1-3; D remains ambiguous. Trimming removed 8 bases from V and 0 bases from J, with 14 bases in between. CDR1 and CDR2 from the germline V gene are MNHEY and SVGAGI. This CDR3 contains 15 residues. The CDR3 nucleotides are TGTGCCAGCGGGGTGGGTCGGGACTCTGGAAACACCATATATTTT. It codes for CASGVGRDSGNTIYF.

This clone has only a few counts. The gene calls are TRBV30 and TRBJ1-6; TRBD1 might be the D (5 bases). The CDR3 totals 13 residues. CDR1 GTSNPN and CDR2 SVGIG come from the germline V gene (reference sequence). With 0 bases removed from V and 7 bases from J, the gap between germline ends came to 7 bases. As DNA, the CDR3 is TGTGCCTGGAGTGTCCAGGGAAATTCACCCCTCCACTTT. The encoded protein is CAWSVQGNSPLHF. The whole variable domain, filled in from reference TRBV30 and TRBJ1-6, reads SQTIHQWPATLVQPVGSPLSLECTVEGTSNPNLYWYRQAAGRGLQLLFYSVGIGQISSEVPQNLSASRPQDRQFILSSKKLLLSDSGFYLCAWSVQGNSPLHFGNGTRLTVT.

This chain connects TRBV10-1 to TRBJ2-2; possibly TRBD1 for D (5 bases). The CDR3 is made up of 15 amino acids. The V end was cut by 1 base, the J end by 4 bases, with 10 bases between. The germline V gene has CDR1 WNHNN and CDR2 SYGVQD (reference sequence). Here the CDR3 DNA reads TGCGCCAGCAGTGAGTTTCAGGGTGGCACCGGGGAGCTGTTTTTT. This encodes CASSEFQGGTGELFF.

The J gene is TRBJ1-6, the V gene TRBV19; possible D gene TRBD1, 5 bases. With 6 bases removed from V and 0 bases from J, the gap between germline ends came to 9 bases. The CDR3 runs to 15 residues. CDR1 and CDR2 (germline): LNHDA, SQIVND (reference sequence). The CDR3 protein is CASRQASSYNSPLHF. CDR3 DNA sequence: TGTGCCAGTAGACAGGCAAGCTCCTATAATTCACCCCTCCACTTT.

The chain couples TRBV7-9 to TRBJ1-2, with D uncertain. Germline V gives CDR1 SEHNR, CDR2 FQNEAQ (reference sequence). V was clipped by 1 base and J by 5 bases, with 5 bases between them. The CDR3 sequence is 12 residues long. CDR3 DNA sequence: TGTGCCAGCAGCTTAGATCTGTATGGCTACACCTTC. It codes for CASSLDLYGYTF.

The rearrangement links TRBV23-1 to TRBJ1-1; 10 bases fit TRBD1. TRBV23-1 carries the ORF label, with uncertain function. The CDR3 runs 14 residues. The V segment lost 6 bases and the J segment 5 bases; nucleotides outside the gene matches: 6. The CDR3 loop is CASSDRGLETEAFF. CDR3 nucleotides: TGCGCCAGCAGCGACAGGGGGCTGGAGACTGAAGCTTTCTTT.

The gene calls are TRBV10-3 and TRBJ1-1; D not certain. The CDR3 totals 14 residues. The germline CDR1 and CDR2 sequences are ENHRY and SYGVKD. Trimming took 0 bases from V and 1 from J, leaving 6 bases between them. The CDR3 nucleotides read TGTGCCATCAGTGAGTCCGCCGGGAACACTGAAGCTTTCTTT. This translates into CAISESAGNTEAFF.